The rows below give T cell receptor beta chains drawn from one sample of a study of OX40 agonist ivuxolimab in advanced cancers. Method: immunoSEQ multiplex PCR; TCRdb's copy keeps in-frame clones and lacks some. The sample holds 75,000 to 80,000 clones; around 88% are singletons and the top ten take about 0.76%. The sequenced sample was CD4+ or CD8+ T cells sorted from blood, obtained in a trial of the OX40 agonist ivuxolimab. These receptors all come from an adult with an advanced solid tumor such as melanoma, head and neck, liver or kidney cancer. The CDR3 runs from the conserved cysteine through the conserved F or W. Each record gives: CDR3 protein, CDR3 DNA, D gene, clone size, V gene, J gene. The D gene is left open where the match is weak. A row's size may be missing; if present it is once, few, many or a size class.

CDR3aa: CASSDGQNNQPQHF
CDR3nt: TGCGCCAGCAGCGACGGACAGAATAATCAGCCCCAGCATTTT
d_gene: -
abundance: -
v_gene: TRBV5-1
j_gene: TRBJ1-5

CDR3aa: CASSYSRGTDTQYF
CDR3nt: TGTGCCAGCAGTTACTCAAGGGGCACAGATACGCAGTATTTT
d_gene: -
abundance: -
v_gene: TRBV6-5
j_gene: TRBJ2-3

CDR3aa: CASSFTFRIRTSGNDRTDTQYF
CDR3nt: TGTGCCAGCAGTTTTACCTTCCGCATCAGGACTAGCGGGAACGACAGGACAGATACGCAGTATTTT
d_gene: TRBD2
abundance: -
v_gene: TRBV28
j_gene: TRBJ2-3

CDR3aa: CASSSRQGALSEQYF
CDR3nt: TGTGCCAGCAGCTCCCGACAGGGGGCACTGAGCGAGCAGTACTTC
d_gene: TRBD1
abundance: once
v_gene: TRBV5-4
j_gene: TRBJ2-7

CDR3aa: CASRRTSENPPDTQYF
CDR3nt: TGTGCCAGCAGACGGACTAGCGAGAACCCCCCAGATACGCAGTATTTT
d_gene: TRBD2
abundance: -
v_gene: TRBV25-1
j_gene: TRBJ2-3

CDR3aa: CASSQGTSGGTDTQYF
CDR3nt: TGCGCCAGCAGCCAGGGGACTAGCGGGGGCACAGATACGCAGTATTTT
d_gene: TRBD2
abundance: -
v_gene: TRBV4-3
j_gene: TRBJ2-3

CDR3aa: CASSISTGANYGYTF
CDR3nt: TGTGCCAGTAGTATTTCTACAGGAGCTAACTATGGCTACACCTTC
d_gene: -
abundance: -
v_gene: TRBV19
j_gene: TRBJ1-2

CDR3aa: CASSASGVGTEAFF
CDR3nt: TGTGCCAGCTCAGCCTCAGGGGTTGGGACTGAAGCTTTCTTT
d_gene: -
abundance: -
v_gene: TRBV18
j_gene: TRBJ1-1

CDR3aa: CASSPTGGARNSPLHF
CDR3nt: TGTGCCAGCTCACCTACAGGGGGCGCTCGGAATTCACCCCTCCACTTT
d_gene: TRBD1
abundance: -
v_gene: TRBV18
j_gene: TRBJ1-6

CDR3aa: CAWSPLAWEGSNQPQHF
CDR3nt: TGTGCCTGGAGTCCCCTTGCGTGGGAGGGGAGCAATCAGCCCCAGCATTTT
d_gene: -
abundance: few
v_gene: TRBV30
j_gene: TRBJ1-5

CDR3aa: CASSQQNNYGYTF
CDR3nt: TGTGCCAGCAGCCAACAGAATAACTATGGCTACACCTTC
d_gene: -
abundance: -
v_gene: TRBV6-5
j_gene: TRBJ1-2

CDR3aa: CASSTQTESDGYTF
CDR3nt: TGTGCCAGCAGTACCCAAACAGAATCCGATGGCTACACCTTC
d_gene: -
abundance: few
v_gene: TRBV28
j_gene: TRBJ1-2

CDR3aa: CASSPRTGKYYSNQPQHF
CDR3nt: TGTGCCAGCAGTCCCCGGACAGGGAAATATTATAGCAATCAGCCCCAGCATTTT
d_gene: TRBD1
abundance: -
v_gene: TRBV2
j_gene: TRBJ1-5

CDR3aa: CASSLEMNTEAFF
CDR3nt: TGTGCCAGCAGCCTGGAAATGAACACTGAAGCTTTCTTT
d_gene: -
abundance: few
v_gene: TRBV7-3
j_gene: TRBJ1-1

CDR3aa: CASTGVVSTNEKLFF
CDR3nt: TGTGCCAGCACGGGGGTAGTCTCAACTAATGAAAAACTGTTTTTT
d_gene: -
abundance: -
v_gene: TRBV2
j_gene: TRBJ1-4

CDR3aa: CASSFGDREVYGYTF
CDR3nt: TGCGCCAGCAGCTTTGGGGACAGGGAAGTGTATGGCTACACCTTC
d_gene: TRBD1
abundance: -
v_gene: TRBV5-1
j_gene: TRBJ1-2

CDR3aa: CASSQEAGQYF
CDR3nt: TGTGCCAGCAGCCAAGAAGCGGGGCAGTATTTT
d_gene: -
abundance: once
v_gene: TRBV14
j_gene: TRBJ2-3

CDR3aa: CASSPAGRWRYEQYF
CDR3nt: TGTGCCAGCAGCCCCGCGGGGAGGTGGAGGTACGAGCAGTACTTC
d_gene: -
abundance: -
v_gene: TRBV5-6
j_gene: TRBJ2-7

CDR3aa: CASSIGTGTWGADDNEQFF
CDR3nt: TGTGCCAGTAGTATAGGGACTGGGACATGGGGAGCAGACGACAATGAGCAGTTCTTC
d_gene: -
abundance: once
v_gene: TRBV19
j_gene: TRBJ2-1

CDR3aa: CAWRLAGGAADTQYF
CDR3nt: TGTGCCTGGAGATTAGCGGGAGGCGCCGCAGATACGCAGTATTTT
d_gene: TRBD2
abundance: -
v_gene: TRBV30
j_gene: TRBJ2-3

CDR3aa: CSVEGQPNTEAFF
CDR3nt: TGCAGCGTTGAGGGGCAACCGAACACTGAAGCTTTCTTT
d_gene: -
abundance: -
v_gene: TRBV29-1
j_gene: TRBJ1-1

CDR3aa: CASSRRMTDGNTIYF
CDR3nt: TGTGCCAGCTCACGGAGGATGACGGATGGAAACACCATATATTTT
d_gene: -
abundance: -
v_gene: TRBV18
j_gene: TRBJ1-3

CDR3aa: CASSPRGTSGVGEQYF
CDR3nt: TGCGCCAGCAGCCCCCGGGGGACTAGCGGGGTTGGCGAGCAGTACTTC
d_gene: TRBD2
abundance: -
v_gene: TRBV5-1
j_gene: TRBJ2-7

CDR3aa: CASTRWPDYGYTF
CDR3nt: TGCGCCAGCACCCGTTGGCCGGACTATGGCTACACCTTC
d_gene: -
abundance: -
v_gene: TRBV10-2
j_gene: TRBJ1-2

CDR3aa: CASSERRDQPQHF
CDR3nt: TGCGCCAGCAGTGAGAGGAGGGATCAGCCCCAGCATTTT
d_gene: -
abundance: -
v_gene: TRBV10-2
j_gene: TRBJ1-5

CDR3aa: CASSLIQAGYGYTF
CDR3nt: TGTGCCAGCAGTTTGATCCAAGCGGGGTATGGCTACACCTTC
d_gene: -
abundance: -
v_gene: TRBV28
j_gene: TRBJ1-2

CDR3aa: CASSTFRGLNYGYTF
CDR3nt: TGCGCCAGCAGCACCTTCAGAGGCCTTAACTATGGCTACACCTTC
d_gene: -
abundance: -
v_gene: TRBV4-1
j_gene: TRBJ1-2

CDR3aa: CPNEKGGTGELFF
CDR3nt: TGTCCCAACGAGAAGGGGGGCACCGGGGAGCTGTTTTTT
d_gene: -
abundance: -
v_gene: TRBV9
j_gene: TRBJ2-2

CDR3aa: CASRPPGHGGYTF
CDR3nt: TGTGCCAGCAGGCCCCCGGGACACGGAGGCTACACCTTC
d_gene: -
abundance: -
v_gene: TRBV6-5
j_gene: TRBJ1-2

CDR3aa: CASTYPTGTAYGELFF
CDR3nt: TGTGCCAGCACCTATCCCACAGGGACGGCATACGGGGAGCTGTTTTTT
d_gene: -
abundance: -
v_gene: TRBV5-6
j_gene: TRBJ2-2

CDR3aa: CASSLNRGQETQYF
CDR3nt: TGTGCTAGCAGCTTAAACAGGGGCCAAGAGACCCAGTACTTC
d_gene: TRBD1
abundance: -
v_gene: TRBV7-7
j_gene: TRBJ2-5

CDR3aa: CASSLGGASFANTGELFF
CDR3nt: TGTGCCAGCAGTCTGGGAGGGGCATCCTTCGCGAACACCGGGGAGCTGTTTTTT
d_gene: TRBD2
abundance: -
v_gene: TRBV25-1
j_gene: TRBJ2-2

CDR3aa: CASSQQQGDTIYF
CDR3nt: TGCGCCAGCAGCCAACAACAGGGGGACACCATATATTTT
d_gene: TRBD1
abundance: once
v_gene: TRBV4-3
j_gene: TRBJ1-3

CDR3aa: CASSKTGFMNTEAFF
CDR3nt: TGTGCCAGCAGCAAGACAGGGTTCATGAACACTGAAGCTTTCTTT
d_gene: TRBD1
abundance: once
v_gene: TRBV7-8
j_gene: TRBJ1-1

CDR3aa: CASSLAGQGWETQYF
CDR3nt: TGTGCCAGCAGCTTAGCGGGACAGGGGTGGGAGACCCAGTACTTC
d_gene: TRBD1
abundance: -
v_gene: TRBV7-2
j_gene: TRBJ2-5

CDR3aa: CASSLAAGTGGEQYF
CDR3nt: TGTGCCAGCAGCTTAGCGGCCGGGACAGGGGGCGAGCAGTACTTC
d_gene: TRBD1
abundance: -
v_gene: TRBV7-2
j_gene: TRBJ2-7

CDR3aa: CASSISGGYGYTF
CDR3nt: TGTGCCAGTAGTATCTCAGGGGGCTATGGCTACACCTTC
d_gene: TRBD1
abundance: -
v_gene: TRBV19
j_gene: TRBJ1-2

CDR3aa: CASSPRTTEAQHF
CDR3nt: TGTGCCAGCAGCCCCCGCACTACGGAGGCCCAGCATTTT
d_gene: -
abundance: -
v_gene: TRBV7-2
j_gene: TRBJ1-5

CDR3aa: CASSPSGANTGELFF
CDR3nt: TGTGCCAGCAGCCCGAGCGGGGCAAACACCGGGGAGCTGTTTTTT
d_gene: TRBD2
abundance: -
v_gene: TRBV7-2
j_gene: TRBJ2-2

CDR3aa: CASSRTAQETQYF
CDR3nt: TGTGCCAGTAGTAGGACGGCTCAAGAGACCCAGTACTTC
d_gene: -
abundance: -
v_gene: TRBV19
j_gene: TRBJ2-5

CDR3aa: CASSFFPGLGTGNTIYF
CDR3nt: TGTGCCAGCAGCTTCTTCCCAGGGCTAGGTACTGGAAACACCATATATTTT
d_gene: -
abundance: -
v_gene: TRBV7-2
j_gene: TRBJ1-3

CDR3aa: CASRTRGPYGYTF
CDR3nt: TGTGCCAGCAGGACCAGGGGGCCCTATGGCTACACCTTC
d_gene: TRBD1
abundance: -
v_gene: TRBV28
j_gene: TRBJ1-2

CDR3aa: CASSLMASTDTQYF
CDR3nt: TGTGCCAGCAGCTTAATGGCTTCCACAGATACGCAGTATTTT
d_gene: -
abundance: -
v_gene: TRBV7-8
j_gene: TRBJ2-3

CDR3aa: CASSPDSSGYTF
CDR3nt: TGTGCCAGCTCACCGGACTCCAGTGGCTACACCTTC
d_gene: -
abundance: -
v_gene: TRBV18
j_gene: TRBJ1-2

CDR3aa: CASRRGNEKLFF
CDR3nt: TGTGCCAGCAGGCGTGGTAATGAAAAACTGTTTTTT
d_gene: -
abundance: -
v_gene: TRBV2
j_gene: TRBJ1-4

CDR3aa: CASSQTTLYNEQFF
CDR3nt: TGCGCCAGCAGCCAGACGACCCTTTACAATGAGCAGTTCTTC
d_gene: -
abundance: once
v_gene: TRBV5-1
j_gene: TRBJ2-1

CDR3aa: CASSDRGSSYNEQFF
CDR3nt: TGTGCCAGCAGTGATCGCGGGAGCTCCTACAATGAGCAGTTCTTC
d_gene: TRBD2
abundance: few
v_gene: TRBV6-1
j_gene: TRBJ2-1

CDR3aa: CASSYIQANQPQHF
CDR3nt: TGTGCCAGCAGTTATATCCAGGCAAATCAGCCCCAGCATTTT
d_gene: -
abundance: -
v_gene: TRBV6-6
j_gene: TRBJ1-5

CDR3aa: CASSLLAGAWDTQYF
CDR3nt: TGTGCCAGCAGCCTATTAGCGGGAGCGTGGGATACGCAGTATTTT
d_gene: TRBD2
abundance: -
v_gene: TRBV5-4
j_gene: TRBJ2-3

CDR3aa: CASSEGSGFGGELFF
CDR3nt: TGTGCCAGCAGTGAAGGATCAGGGTTCGGCGGGGAGCTGTTTTTT
d_gene: -
abundance: -
v_gene: TRBV6-1
j_gene: TRBJ2-2

CDR3aa: CASSPSDSLNTEAFF
CDR3nt: TGTGCCAGCTCACCATCCGACAGCTTGAACACTGAAGCTTTCTTT
d_gene: -
abundance: -
v_gene: TRBV18
j_gene: TRBJ1-1

CDR3aa: CASSPPSLQDGYTF
CDR3nt: TGTGCCAGCTCACCACCGTCATTGCAGGATGGCTACACCTTC
d_gene: -
abundance: once
v_gene: TRBV18
j_gene: TRBJ1-2

CDR3aa: CASSLAAYNEQFF
CDR3nt: TGTGCCAGCAGCTTGGCCGCGTACAATGAGCAGTTCTTC
d_gene: -
abundance: -
v_gene: TRBV7-2
j_gene: TRBJ2-1

CDR3aa: CASSPSGGQETQYF
CDR3nt: TGTGCCAGCTCACCATCGGGGGGCCAAGAGACCCAGTACTTC
d_gene: TRBD2
abundance: -
v_gene: TRBV18
j_gene: TRBJ2-5

CDR3aa: CASTPQAGGQPQHF
CDR3nt: TGTGCCAGCACCCCACAGGCAGGGGGGCAGCCCCAGCATTTT
d_gene: TRBD1
abundance: once
v_gene: TRBV6-6
j_gene: TRBJ1-5

CDR3aa: CASSSQKVYGYTF
CDR3nt: TGTGCCAGTAGTAGTCAGAAAGTCTATGGCTACACCTTC
d_gene: -
abundance: -
v_gene: TRBV19
j_gene: TRBJ1-2

CDR3aa: CASRNKDRVKGYTF
CDR3nt: TGTGCCAGTAGAAATAAGGACAGGGTAAAAGGCTACACCTTC
d_gene: TRBD1
abundance: -
v_gene: TRBV19
j_gene: TRBJ1-2

CDR3aa: CASSLGQDKGYTF
CDR3nt: TGTGCCAGCAGCTTAGGCCAGGATAAGGGCTACACCTTC
d_gene: -
abundance: -
v_gene: TRBV7-9
j_gene: TRBJ1-2

CDR3aa: CASSPRAHYQETQYF
CDR3nt: TGTGCCAGCAGCCCCCGCGCCCACTACCAAGAGACCCAGTACTTC
d_gene: -
abundance: few
v_gene: TRBV27
j_gene: TRBJ2-5

CDR3aa: CASSPNVDYEQYF
CDR3nt: TGTGCCAGCAGCCCGAACGTGGACTACGAGCAGTACTTC
d_gene: -
abundance: -
v_gene: TRBV6-6
j_gene: TRBJ2-7